This T cell receptor (beta chain) was captured by sequencing in a study of shared clonotypes between healthy human individuals. Turning to the study itself: A donor's plate count was three for CD4 naive and three for CD4 memory; CD8 naive had two and CD8 memory one. General study points: All-four-donor shared clonotypes had higher generation probabilities than non-shared clonotypes did.

CDR1 is MNHEY, CDR2 SMNVEV, per germline (reference sequence). J was trimmed by 5 bases and V by 5 bases; bases with no gene match: 4. This CDR3 is 13 amino acids long. With respect to this clone: The antigen is not known.

It was CD45RO-negative cells, positively selected for CCR7, that made up naive CD8 cells, with terminally differentiated effector memory CD45RA+ cells excluded. How the authors handled the data: Filtering was not the same, since immunoSEQ gave junction-only sequences without quality scores. Libraries were prepared by immunoSEQ multiplex PCR; TCRdb keeps only in-frame clonotypes and omits some of them. The V and J calls and clone size are taken from that table; D and trimming were inferred from the DNA. The sample has around 600,000 clones, roughly 98% seen once; the top ten hold approximately 0.3%.

The sample was naive CD8+ T cells sorted from blood. The rearrangement links TRBV27 to TRBJ2-5, with 8 bases that match TRBD1. The TCR comes from a man in his thirties or forties in good health. The CDR3 spells CASSPRTGETQYF. Here the CDR3 DNA reads TGTGCCAGCAGTCCCCGGACAGGGGAGACCCAGTACTTC.